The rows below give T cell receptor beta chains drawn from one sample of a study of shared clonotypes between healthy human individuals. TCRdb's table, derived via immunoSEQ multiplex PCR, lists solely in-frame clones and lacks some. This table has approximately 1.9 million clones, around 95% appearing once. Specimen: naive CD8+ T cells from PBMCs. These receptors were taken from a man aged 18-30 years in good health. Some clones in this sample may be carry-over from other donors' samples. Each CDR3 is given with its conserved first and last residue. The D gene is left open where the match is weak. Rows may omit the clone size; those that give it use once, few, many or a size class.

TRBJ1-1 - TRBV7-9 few TGTGCCAGCAGCACGCAAGGGTTTTACACTGAAGCTTTCTTT CASSTQGFYTEAFF
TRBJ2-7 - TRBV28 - TGTGCCAGCAGTTTGACAGGTCCCCCGGGCGAGCAGTACTTC CASSLTGPPGEQYF
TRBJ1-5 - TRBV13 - TGTGCCAGCAGCTTACTTGGGGCCCAGCATTTT CASSLLGAQHF
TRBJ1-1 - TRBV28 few TGTGCCAGCAGCTCTGAAGGGAGTGGGACTGAAGCTTTCTTT CASSSEGSGTEAFF
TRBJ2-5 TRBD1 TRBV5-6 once TGTGCCAGCACCCTGACGCGACAGGGGGGGACCCAGTACTTC CASTLTRQGGTQYF
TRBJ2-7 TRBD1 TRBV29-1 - TGCAGCGTTGAGACCGGAGACAGGGTCTCCTACGAGCAGTACTTC CSVETGDRVSYEQYF
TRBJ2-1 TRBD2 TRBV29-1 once TGCAGCGGTCTCGCCGGGACTAGCGGTTTCTACAATGAGCAGTTCTTC CSGLAGTSGFYNEQFF
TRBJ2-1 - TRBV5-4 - TGTGCCAGCAGCACGCCGGGACTTTACCTTAATGAGCAGTTCTTC CASSTPGLYLNEQFF
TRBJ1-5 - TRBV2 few TGTGCCAGCAGTGACCCACAGGGCGGGTATAGCAATCAGCCCCAGCATTTT CASSDPQGGYSNQPQHF
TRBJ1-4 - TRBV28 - TGTGCCAGCAGTTTAGGGGCAGGGAGGGAAAAACTGTTTTTT CASSLGAGREKLFF
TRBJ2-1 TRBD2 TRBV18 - TGTGCCAGCTCACCCTCTAGCGGGAGCTCCTACAATGAGCAGTTCTTC CASSPSSGSSYNEQFF
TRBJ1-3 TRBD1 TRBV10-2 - TGCGCCAGCTGGGGAGGGACAGAGTCTGGAAACACCATATATTTT CASWGGTESGNTIYF
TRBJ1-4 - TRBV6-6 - TGTGCCAGCAGTTATCAGGTCCAGGGAGATGAAAAACTGTTTTTT CASSYQVQGDEKLFF
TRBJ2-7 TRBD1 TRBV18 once TGTGCCAGCTCCTCTAACGGACAGGGCTCCTACGAGCAGTACTTC CASSSNGQGSYEQYF
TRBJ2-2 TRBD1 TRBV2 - TGTGCCAGCAGTGATGGACAGGGGATCCCCGGGGAGCTGTTTTTT CASSDGQGIPGELFF
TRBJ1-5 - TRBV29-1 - TGCAGCGTTGAAGGGATTCAGCCCCAGCATTTT CSVEGIQPQHF
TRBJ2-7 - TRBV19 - TGTGCCAGTAGTTTCGGACGGGACTACGAGCAGTACTTC CASSFGRDYEQYF
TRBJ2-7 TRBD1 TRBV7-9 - TGTGCCAGCAGCTTAGCCCCCCGGACAGGGGACTACGAGCAGTACTTC CASSLAPRTGDYEQYF
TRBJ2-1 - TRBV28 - TGTGCCAGCAGTTACAGACCCGCTAGGGTATCCTACAATGAGCAGTTCTTC CASSYRPARVSYNEQFF
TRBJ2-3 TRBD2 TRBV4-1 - TGCGCCAGCAGCCAACGGGGACTAGCGGTTCAGGGGGATACGCAGTATTTT CASSQRGLAVQGDTQYF
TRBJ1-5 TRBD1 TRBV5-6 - TGTGCCAGCAGCTTGGGAGGGGGCTTTAGCAATCAGCCCCAGCATTTT CASSLGGGFSNQPQHF
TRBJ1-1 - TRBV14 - TGTGCCAGCAGCCAGGACAGCTGGGCTGGAGCTTTCTTT CASSQDSWAGAFF
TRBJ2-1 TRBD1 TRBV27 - TGTGCCAGCAGTCCCCGACAGGGATTCGATGAGCAGTTCTTC CASSPRQGFDEQFF
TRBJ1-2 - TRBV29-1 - TGCAGCGTTGCTGGAATTGACTATGGCTACACCTTC CSVAGIDYGYTF
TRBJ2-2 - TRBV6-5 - TGTGCCAGCAGTTTTATAGCGGAGACGTCGACCGGGGAGCTGTTTTTT CASSFIAETSTGELFF
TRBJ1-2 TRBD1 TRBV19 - TGTGCCAGTAGATCCCGGGACAGCCTTGGCTACACCTTC CASRSRDSLGYTF
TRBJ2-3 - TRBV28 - TGTGCCAGCAGTTTAGGTCTGGGAACGAGCACAGATACGCAGTATTTT CASSLGLGTSTDTQYF
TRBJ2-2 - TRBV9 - TGTGCCAGCAGCGTAGAGAACACCGGGGAGCTGTTTTTT CASSVENTGELFF
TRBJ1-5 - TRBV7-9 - TGTGCCAGCAGCAGAGGACGGGAGACCAATCAGCCCCAGCATTTT CASSRGRETNQPQHF
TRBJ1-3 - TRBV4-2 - TGTGCCAGCAGCCAACCGAACTCTGGAAACACCATATATTTT CASSQPNSGNTIYF
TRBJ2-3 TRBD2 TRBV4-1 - TGCGCCAGCAGCCAAGTGACAGCGGGGTCTTTCACAGATACGCAGTATTTT CASSQVTAGSFTDTQYF
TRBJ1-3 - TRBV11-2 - TGTGCCAGCAGCTTAGATCACATATATTTT CASSLDHIYF
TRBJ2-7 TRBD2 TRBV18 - TGTGCCAGCTCACAGGGCTGGCGGGAGGTTTTCCACGAGCAGTACTTC CASSQGWREVFHEQYF
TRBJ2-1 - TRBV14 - TGTGCCAGCAGCTGGGGGACGGCTGAGCAGTTCTTC CASSWGTAEQFF
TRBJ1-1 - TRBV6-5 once TGTGCCAGCAGTTACGGGGCAGGGTGGGACACTGAAGCTTTCTTT CASSYGAGWDTEAFF
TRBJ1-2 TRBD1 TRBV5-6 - TGTGCCAGCAGCTCAAACGCGGCAGGGGGCTGGTATGGCTACACCTTC CASSSNAAGGWYGYTF
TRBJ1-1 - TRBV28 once TGTGCCAGCAGTGGGGACACCCTTTTGAACACTGAAGCTTTCTTT CASSGDTLLNTEAFF
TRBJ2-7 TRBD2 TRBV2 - TGTGCCAGCAGTCTCCGGGAGGGAACCTCCTACGAGCAGTACTTC CASSLREGTSYEQYF
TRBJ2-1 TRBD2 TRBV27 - TGTGCCAGCAGAGAACTTACTAGCGGGAGCCCTGAGCAGTTCTTC CASRELTSGSPEQFF
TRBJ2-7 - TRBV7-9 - TGTGCCAGCAGCTTCGTGGGCTCCTACGAGCAGTACTTC CASSFVGSYEQYF
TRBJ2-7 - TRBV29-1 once TGCAGCGTTATGACAGGTACCTACGAGCAGTACTTC CSVMTGTYEQYF
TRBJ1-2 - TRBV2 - TGTGCCTCCCTCCGGACAGATGGCTACACCTTC CASLRTDGYTF
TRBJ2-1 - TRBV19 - TGTGCCAGTAGTCCACTCCAGGGGGGGTACAATGAGCAGTTCTTC CASSPLQGGYNEQFF
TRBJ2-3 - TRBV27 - TGTGCCAGCAGTTTATGGGCGGGAAACACAGATACGCAGTATTTT CASSLWAGNTDTQYF